The next 31 T cell receptor beta chains were all read from a single sample in a study of blood T cell repertoires in COVID-19. Sequencing used immunoSEQ multiplex PCR; TCRdb keeps in-frame clones, though not all of them. The sample records roughly 98,000 clones, 81% being singletons. Sequenced material: peripheral blood. The receptor set was obtained from a human donor in a cohort sampled during active COVID-19.

J is TRBJ2-7 and V is TRBV2; weak D call: TRBD1 (5 bases). CDR3 length: 13 amino acids. V was trimmed by 4 bases and J by 3 bases, leaving 10 bases between them. Germline V gene data show CDR1 as SNHLY and CDR2 as FYNNEI. CDR3 bases: TGTGCCAGCAGTGTACAGGCCAACTACGAGCAGTACTTC. It codes for CASSVQANYEQYF.

The V gene is TRBV12-5, the J gene TRBJ1-5; a possible D gene is TRBD1 (5 bases). Germline V gives CDR1 LGHNT, CDR2 FRNRAP. The CDR3 covers 15 residues. V lost 7 bases and J 0 bases, leaving 13 bases between the germline ends. In nucleotides, the CDR3 is TGTGCTAGTGCCCCCGGGGGTCCTAGCAATCAGCCCCAGCATTTT. This encodes CASAPGGPSNQPQHF.

DNA for the CDR3: TGTGCCAGCAGTCCTCTTTGGGGACAGGGTATTGGAGAGACCCAGTACTTC. Protein: CASSPLWGQGIGETQYF. This rearrangement joins TRBV28 to TRBJ2-5, with 9 positions matching TRBD1. Germline CDR1 is MDHEN and CDR2 is SYDVKM. With 5 bases clipped from V and 4 bases from J, the junction kept 14 bases outside the gene matches. The CDR3 is 17 residues long.

The rearrangement links TRBV9 to TRBJ2-3; TRBD2 matches at 8 bases. With 3 bases clipped from V and 1 base from J, the junction kept 10 bases outside the gene matches. The CDR3 is 17 amino acids. Germline CDR1 and CDR2: SGDLS and YYNGEE. The CDR3 nucleotides read TGTGCCAGCAGCGAGTGGGGAAATAGCGGGGGCACAGATACGCAGTATTTT. This gives the protein CASSEWGNSGGTDTQYF.

This clone was picked up one time. The chain carries TRBV4-1 and TRBJ2-2; D is possibly TRBD2 (6 bases). This CDR3 contains 16 residues. CDR1 is MGHRA and CDR2 is YSYEKL in the germline V gene. V dropped 4 bases and J dropped 5 bases, with 17 bases sitting between them. The CDR3 nucleotides are TGCGCCAGCAGCCCTCAAACCGGGGGAGTAACCGGGGAGCTGTTTTTT. Translating gives CASSPQTGGVTGELFF.

The chain carries TRBV5-6 and TRBJ1-1; D remains unclear. V was clipped by 2 bases and J by 3 bases, with 11 bases between them. The CDR3 has 14 amino acids. The germline gives CDR1 SGHDT, CDR2 YYEEEE. CDR3 loop: CASSLSSGDTEAFF. DNA of the CDR3: TGTGCCAGCAGCTTAAGTTCGGGTGACACTGAAGCTTTCTTT.

Comments on this clone: At one end the junction does not follow the germline gene, possibly because of a read error. The gene calls are TRBV7-3 and TRBJ2-7; TRBD2 aligns across 7 bases. The germline V gene has CDR1 SGHTA and CDR2 FQGTGA. This CDR3 has 13 amino acids. CDR3 protein: CASSKTSSHEQYF. DNA of the CDR3: TGTGCCAGCAGCAAGACTAGCTCCCACGAGCAGTACTTC.

The rearrangement links TRBV6-5 to TRBJ2-7; D is perhaps TRBD1 (6 bases). The CDR3 has 12 amino acids. The germline gives CDR1 MNHEY, CDR2 SVGAGI. Trimming removed 5 bases at V and 5 bases at J, with 10 bases between. CDR3 coding DNA: TGTGCCAGCAGTACCTACAGGGACGAGCAGTACTTC. This gives the protein CASSTYRDEQYF.

The V call is TRBV6-4, the J call TRBJ2-2; TRBD2 agrees at 10 bases. This CDR3 has 16 residues. V gave up 6 bases and J gave up 6 bases; unmatched junction bases: 10. CDR1 is MRHNA and CDR2 is SNTAGT in the germline V gene. CDR3 residues: CASSLLAGSLAGELFF. The CDR3 nucleotides read TGTGCCAGCAGCTTACTAGCGGGAAGCCTCGCCGGGGAGCTGTTTTTT.

This clone was seen many times. V is TRBV5-1 and J is TRBJ1-3, with TRBD1 identical over 8 bases. This CDR3 contains 17 residues. The J segment lost 0 bases and the V segment lost 3 bases, leaving 8 bases of the junction unmatched. Per the germline V gene, CDR1 is SGHRS and CDR2 is YFSETQ. DNA for the CDR3: TGCGCCAGCAGCTCGACAGGGGATGGGGCCTCTGGAAACACCATATATTTT. Protein product: CASSSTGDGASGNTIYF. Looking up the rest from reference TRBV5-1 and TRBJ1-3 gives the full variable domain: KAGVTQTPRYLIKTRGQQVTLSCSPISGHRSVSWYQQTPGQGLQFLFEYFSETQRNKGNFPGRFSGRQFSNSRSEMNVSTLELGDSALYLCASSSTGDGASGNTIYFGEGSWLTVV.

The DNA for the CDR3 is TGTGCCAGCACCGGTACAGGTGGTAATTCACCCCTCCACTTT. It encodes CASTGTGGNSPLHF. The rearrangement links TRBV2 to TRBJ1-6, with a possible D match to TRBD1 (5 bases). The germline V gene encodes CDR1 SNHLY and CDR2 FYNNEI. Deletions cut 7 bases from V and 6 bases from J, with 13 bases between. CDR3 length: 14 residues.

The chain has TRBV28 and TRBJ2-2; D not resolved. Per germline, CDR1 MDHEN and CDR2 SYDVKM. This CDR3 region has 15 residues. The CDR3 DNA follows: TGTGTCATGATGATCTTCCCAGGTAACACCGGGGAGCTGTTTTTT. Its translation: CVMMIFPGNTGELFF.

The rearrangement joins TRBV2 to TRBJ2-1; 9 nucleotides match TRBD2. Germline values: CDR1 SNHLY, CDR2 FYNNEI. With 6 bases clipped from V and 4 bases from J, the junction kept 1 base outside the gene matches. The CDR3 spans 13 residues. The CDR3: CASRTSGYNEQFF. CDR3 DNA sequence: TGTGCCAGCAGAACTAGCGGGTACAATGAGCAGTTCTTC. The variable domain in full, completed from reference TRBV2 and TRBJ2-1, reads EPEVTQTPSHQVTQMGQEVILRCVPISNHLYFYWYRQILGQKVEFLVSFYNNEISEKSEIFDDQFSVERPDGSNFTLKIRSTKLEDSAMYFCASRTSGYNEQFFGPGTRLTVL.

The sample holds a few counts of this clone. The rearrangement uses TRBV3-1 (or the pseudogene TRBV3-2) and TRBJ2-4, with TRBD1 as a possible D gene (5 bases). The V gene lost 4 bases and the J gene lost 7 bases, with 11 bases spanning the gap. Germline V gene sequence: CDR1 LGHDT, CDR2 YNNKEL (reference sequence). This CDR3 is built from 13 residues. The CDR3 nucleotides are TGTGCCAGCAGCCCTAACCAGGGTAACATTCAGTACTTC. Translating gives CASSPNQGNIQYF.

The chain combines TRBV7-3 with TRBJ1-1; maybe TRBD1 (5 bases). The CDR3 spans 14 residues. With 5 bases removed from V and 2 bases from J, the gap between germline ends came to 12 bases. Germline CDR1 SGHTA, CDR2 FQGTGA. The CDR3 region is CASSRLGANTEAFF. CDR3 nucleotides: TGTGCCAGCAGCCGACTTGGGGCAAACACTGAAGCTTTCTTT.

This sequence joins TRBV29-1 and TRBJ2-2, with D uncertain. V shed 6 bases and J shed 2 bases, with 4 bases lying between them. CDR3 length: 11 amino acids. The germline V gene has CDR1 SQVTM and CDR2 ANQGSEA. The CDR3 DNA reads as TGCAGCGTCCATAACACCGGGGAGCTGTTTTTT. This translates into CSVHNTGELFF.

This chain uses TRBV2 with TRBJ1-6, with a weak D call TRBD1 (6 bases). Deletions cut 6 bases from V and 8 bases from J, with 14 bases between. Germline V gene sequence: CDR1 SNHLY, CDR2 FYNNEI. This CDR3 has 14 amino acids. The chain's CDR3 is CASRFRDTYSPLHF. The CDR3 DNA sequence: TGTGCCAGCAGGTTCCGGGACACCTATTCACCCCTCCACTTT.

The V and J genes are TRBV12-3 or TRBV12-4 and TRBJ1-2, with D perhaps TRBD1 (5 bases). The CDR3 contains 13 residues. V was cut by 5 bases and J by 2 bases, with 9 bases left in between. CDR3 residues: CASSRDRNYGYTF. CDR3 coding DNA: TGTGCCAGCAGTCGTGACAGAAACTATGGCTACACCTTC.

V gene TRBV7-6 combines with J gene TRBJ2-5, with D uncertain. Trimming left V 0 bases short and J 5 bases short, with 13 bases between. Germline-derived CDR1 and CDR2 are SGHVS and FNYEAQ. The CDR3 has 15 amino acids. CDR3: CASSLAGHVGETQYF. The CDR3 nucleotides read TGTGCCAGCAGCTTAGCGGGCCACGTGGGTGAGACCCAGTACTTC.

The chain joins TRBV5-1 to TRBJ2-7; TRBD2 matches at 8 bases. V was pared by 4 bases and J by 0 bases, with 12 bases of the junction left unmatched. CDR3 length: 17 residues. Germline CDR1 SGHRS, CDR2 YFSETQ. The CDR3 reads CASSLRPVAGTSYEQYF. The CDR3 region has the DNA TGCGCCAGCAGCCTCCGACCCGTAGCGGGGACCTCCTACGAGCAGTACTTC.

This clone was detected once. The rearrangement links TRBV6-4 to TRBJ2-2, with a tentative D call TRBD2 (5 bases). V was pared by 5 bases and J by 4 bases, with 14 bases between. This CDR3 has 15 amino acids. Germline CDR1 and CDR2: MRHNA and SNTAGT. The CDR3 DNA reads as TGTGCCAGCAGTCCGGAGGTACTAACCACCGGGGAGCTGTTTTTT. Its translation is CASSPEVLTTGELFF.

V gene TRBV5-1 combines with J gene TRBJ2-7, with D possibly TRBD1 on 6 matching bases. CDR3 length: 14 residues. Germline CDR1 and CDR2: SGHRS and YFSETQ. Between the trimmed V and J ends, which lost 4 bases and 3 bases, there was a span of 14 bases. The CDR3 DNA reads as TGCGCCAGCAGCCCACAGGGTTCAGGCTACGAGCAGTACTTC. It translates to CASSPQGSGYEQYF.

V gene TRBV7-3 combines with J gene TRBJ1-4, with 8 bases fitting TRBD1. Germline values: CDR1 SGHTA, CDR2 FQGTGA. V trimming: 5 bases; J trimming: 8 bases; junction bases outside the gene matches: 7. The CDR3 covers 14 residues. CDR3 DNA sequence: TGTGCCAGCAGCCCCGACAGGGGTTCGGAAAAACTGTTTTTT. Translating gives CASSPDRGSEKLFF.

This chain uses TRBV2 with TRBJ1-4; maybe TRBD1 (5 bases). Germline V gene sequence: CDR1 SNHLY, CDR2 FYNNEI. V lost 7 bases and J lost 7, with 19 bases in between. The CDR3 extends over 15 amino acids. This CDR3 reads CASMRVGGYTEKLFF. In DNA, the CDR3 is TGTGCCAGCATGCGGGTGGGGGGGTATACTGAAAAACTGTTTTTT. Full variable domain (rest looked up from reference TRBV2 and TRBJ1-4): EPEVTQTPSHQVTQMGQEVILRCVPISNHLYFYWYRQILGQKVEFLVSFYNNEISEKSEIFDDQFSVERPDGSNFTLKIRSTKLEDSAMYFCASMRVGGYTEKLFFGSGTQLSVL.

This sequence joins TRBV10-3 and TRBJ1-6; D is undetermined. Germline V gives CDR1 ENHRY, CDR2 SYGVKD. V was pared by 1 base and J by 6 bases, with 4 bases between. The CDR3 covers 13 residues. The CDR3 nucleotides are TGTGCCATCAGTGAGTTTAGTAATTCACCCCTCCACTTT. Translated: CAISEFSNSPLHF.

This clone has just a few counts. V usage is TRBV7-8 and J usage is TRBJ1-2, with TRBD1 matching over 7 bases. The CDR3 sequence is 14 residues long. The V gene's germline CDR1 is SGHVS and CDR2 FQNEAQ. V dropped 3 bases and J dropped 3; count of bases not matched to a gene: 4. The CDR3 reads CASSFFQGDYGYTF. CDR3 DNA sequence: TGTGCCAGCAGCTTTTTCCAGGGGGACTATGGCTACACCTTC.

The chain employs TRBV19 and TRBJ1-3; D ambiguous. The length of the CDR3 is 14 residues. V dropped 3 bases and J dropped 0 bases, with 6 bases sitting between them. The germline V gene encodes CDR1 LNHDA and CDR2 SQIVND (reference sequence). CDR3 coding DNA: TGTGCCAGTAGTATGGCAGGCTCTGGAAACACCATATATTTT. It specifies CASSMAGSGNTIYF.

The chain is built from TRBV5-6 and TRBJ1-3; D ambiguous. With 8 bases removed from V and 0 bases from J, the gap between germline ends came to 15 bases. The CDR3 is 15 residues long. Germline V gene sequence: CDR1 SGHDT, CDR2 YYEEEE. This CDR3 reads CASRLSGGSGNTIYF. CDR3 nucleotide sequence: TGTGCCAGTCGCCTGTCGGGAGGCTCTGGAAACACCATATATTTT.

The V gene is TRBV18, the J gene TRBJ2-3, with D maybe TRBD1 (6 bases). V dropped 3 bases and J dropped 6 bases, with 19 bases sitting between them. Germline-derived CDR1 and CDR2 are KGHSH and LQKENI. The CDR3 covers 16 residues. The CDR3 loop is CASSPGSDSTADTQYF. CDR3 coding DNA: TGTGCCAGCTCACCGGGATCGGACAGCACGGCGGATACGCAGTATTTT.

This chain joins TRBV6-6 and TRBJ1-5; 7 bases line up with TRBD1. The CDR3 is 16 residues long. Trimming at V came to 4 bases and at J to 2 bases, leaving 8 bases not matched to a gene. The germline CDR1 and CDR2 sequences are MNHNY and SVGAGI (reference sequence). The CDR3 sequence is CASSSQEGAGNQPQHF. CDR3 in DNA: TGTGCCAGCAGTTCCCAAGAGGGGGCGGGCAATCAGCCCCAGCATTTT.

About this clone itself: Compared with germline, one end of the junction differs, possibly owing to a read error. The V call is TRBV6-1, the J call TRBJ2-7; 9 positions match TRBD1. The V gene's germline CDR1 is MNHNS and CDR2 SASEGT. The length of the CDR3 is 14 residues. This chain's CDR3 is CASSKADRGYEQYF. The DNA for the CDR3 is TGTGCCAGCAGTAAAGCGGACAGGGGTTACGAGCAGTACTTC.